Presented here are 27 T cell receptor beta chains from one specimen sequenced in a study of cytomegalovirus exposure and HLA in healthy donors. The study ran its PCR with 60 Vbeta and 13 Jbeta primers. Assay: immunoSEQ multiplex PCR; the TCRdb copy retains only in-frame clones and omits some. The profile shows roughly 150,000 clones, around a tenth of them singletons. The sample taken for sequencing was PBMCs. The receptors stem from a man aged 45-60 years in good health and CMV-seronegative.

This clone was detected a few times. The chain recombines TRBV6-5 with TRBJ2-5; maybe TRBD2 (6 bases). This CDR3 is 14 amino acids long. Trimming stripped 6 bases from V and 2 bases from J, with 13 bases between. The germline CDR1 and CDR2 sequences are MNHEY and SVGAGI. CDR3 bases: TGTGCCAGCAGACCAGGTGGACTACAAGAGACCCAGTACTTC. Protein: CASRPGGLQETQYF.

The chain joins TRBV4-1 to TRBJ1-4, with TRBD1 matching over 7 bases. This CDR3 is built from 18 residues. Germline V gene sequence: CDR1 MGHRA, CDR2 YSYEKL. V was pared by 1 base and J by 6 bases, with 14 bases of the junction left unmatched. The chain's CDR3 is CASSQGPSRQGVYEKLFF. CDR3 bases: TGCGCCAGCAGCCAAGGGCCTAGCAGACAGGGTGTTTATGAAAAACTGTTTTTT.

The chain carries TRBV2 and TRBJ1-1, with a possible D match to TRBD1 (6 bases). The CDR3 sequence is 13 residues long. The V end lost 7 bases, the J end lost 2 bases, and 11 bases lay between the germline ends. Germline V lookup: CDR1 SNHLY, CDR2 FYNNEI. The CDR3 DNA is TGTGCCAGCACCGTGACAGGTAACACTGAAGCTTTCTTT. It translates to CASTVTGNTEAFF.

The chain combines TRBV6-5 with TRBJ1-2, with D maybe TRBD1 (5 bases). This CDR3 comprises 11 residues. V was clipped by 5 bases and J by 4 bases, with 5 bases between them. Per germline, CDR1 MNHEY and CDR2 SVGAGI. CDR3 bases: TGTGCCAGCAGTCAGGGCTATGGCTACACCTTC. Protein sequence: CASSQGYGYTF.

This clone was picked up a small number of times. The rearrangement joins TRBV21-1 to TRBJ2-7; the D call of TRBD2 is as the table states it, not checked on the DNA. TRBV21-1 is a pseudogene locus. The CDR3 sequence is 15 residues long. CDR3 amino acids: CASRALGLALCEQYF. The CDR3 DNA follows: TGTGCCAGCAGGGCCCTAGGACTAGCATTATGCGAGCAGTACTTC.

This clone was observed a handful of times. The V gene is TRBV23-1, the J gene TRBJ1-4; 8 nucleotides match TRBD1. TRBV23-1 is recorded as an ORF, its role being uncertain. After removal of 6 bases from V and 6 bases from J, the junction contained 0 bases not matched to a gene. This CDR3 spans 12 amino acids. This CDR3 reads CASSRGHEKLFF. Written as DNA, the CDR3 is TGCGCCAGCAGCAGGGGGCATGAAAAACTGTTTTTT.

This clone showed up just a few times. The V and J genes are TRBV9 and TRBJ1-1; 10 positions agree with TRBD1. The CDR3 loop spans 14 amino acids. V was clipped by 4 bases and J by 4 bases; unmatched bases: 4. Germline values: CDR1 SGDLS, CDR2 YYNGEE. As DNA, the CDR3 is TGTGCCAGCAGCCCCCGGGACAGGGGCACTGAAGCTTTCTTT. Translation: CASSPRDRGTEAFF.

This clone was counted between two and nine times. The chain employs TRBV5-1 and TRBJ1-6; possibly TRBD1 for D (5 bases). Trimming left V 2 bases short and J 7 bases short, with 13 bases between. The CDR3 runs to 15 residues. Germline CDR1 SGHRS, CDR2 YFSETQ. CDR3 nucleotides: TGCGCCAGCAGCTTCCTCGACAGCTCAAATTCACCCCTCCACTTT. Its translation is CASSFLDSSNSPLHF.

This clone was seen only a few times. J is TRBJ1-1 and V is TRBV2; maybe TRBD1 (5 bases). V lost 4 bases and J 2 bases, leaving 8 bases between the germline ends. Germline CDR1 SNHLY, CDR2 FYNNEI. The CDR3 sequence is 13 residues long. The CDR3 reads CASSVGGNTEAFF. Here the CDR3 DNA reads TGTGCCAGCAGTGTGGGGGGTAACACTGAAGCTTTCTTT.

This clone was counted a few times. CDR3 amino acids: CASSPSILAVEQYF. In nucleotides, the CDR3 is TGTGCCAGCTCACCCTCTATTCTAGCGGTCGAGCAGTACTTC. The V call is TRBV18, the J call TRBJ2-7, with 7 nucleotides matching TRBD2. Unmatched junction bases numbered 8, after V lost 3 bases and J lost 6 bases. The CDR3 length is 14 residues. Germline CDR1 is KGHSH and CDR2 is LQKENI.

This clone has more than one count but fewer than ten. The chain couples TRBV5-1 to TRBJ1-5; 7 nucleotides match TRBD1. J was trimmed by 4 bases and V by 4 bases; bases with no gene match: 11. Germline CDR1 SGHRS, CDR2 YFSETQ. This CDR3 region has 16 residues. The CDR3 sequence: CASSAGDSPGNQPQHF. In nucleotides, the CDR3 is TGCGCCAGCAGCGCCGGGGACAGCCCTGGGAATCAGCCCCAGCATTTT.

V gene TRBV28 combines with J gene TRBJ2-4; 9 positions match TRBD1. CDR1 is MDHEN, CDR2 SYDVKM, per germline. This CDR3 has 14 residues. The trim removed 5 bases at V and 6 bases at J, leaving 5 bases unmatched. The CDR3 sequence: CASSRNRGRNIQYF. CDR3 sequence (DNA): TGTGCCAGCAGTAGAAACAGGGGGCGAAACATTCAGTACTTC.

This clone was seen a handful of times. The V gene is TRBV9, the J gene TRBJ1-4; D remains unclear. This CDR3 contains 15 residues. Trimming stripped 0 bases from V and 4 bases from J, with 10 bases between. Germline values: CDR1 SGDLS, CDR2 YYNGEE. In DNA form, the CDR3 reads TGTGCCAGCAGCGTAGTACCGGGAGTTAATGAAAAACTGTTTTTT. Translated: CASSVVPGVNEKLFF. The full variable domain, rest sourced from reference TRBV9 and TRBJ1-4, is DSGVTQTPKHLITATGQRVTLRCSPRSGDLSVYWYQQSLDQGLQFLIQYYNGEERAKGNILERFSAQQFPDLHSELNLSSLELGDSALYFCASSVVPGVNEKLFFGSGTQLSVL.

The chain has TRBV5-6 and TRBJ1-5; D call uncertain. The CDR3 runs 14 residues. CDR1 SGHDT and CDR2 YYEEEE come from the germline V gene. Trimming stripped 2 bases from V and 4 bases from J, with 10 bases between. The CDR3: CASSFGLLNQPQHF. As DNA, the CDR3 is TGTGCCAGCAGCTTTGGGCTCCTGAATCAGCCCCAGCATTTT.

This clone was seen only a few times. The chain couples TRBV19 to TRBJ1-1; tentative D call: TRBD1 (5 bases). Germline V CDR1 and CDR2: LNHDA, SQIVND (reference sequence). V lost 6 bases and J 1 base, leaving 15 bases between the germline ends. The CDR3 runs 15 residues. Written as DNA, the CDR3 is TGTGCCAGTAGAGGGGAGGCCCAAAAGAACACTGAAGCTTTCTTT. This codes for CASRGEAQKNTEAFF.

V gene TRBV6-5 combines with J gene TRBJ2-2, with a weak D call TRBD1 (6 bases). Germline CDR1 reads MNHEY; CDR2 reads SVGAGI. V was pared by 4 bases and J by 5 bases, with 17 bases between. CDR3 size: 16 residues. The CDR3 region is CASSSPGRGRTGELFF. The CDR3 bases are TGTGCCAGCAGTTCCCCGGGCAGGGGAAGGACCGGGGAGCTGTTTTTT.

This clone was detected a few times. The V call is TRBV4-1, the J call TRBJ2-5, with D possibly matching TRBD1 (5 bases). The ends were cut back, 4 bases at V and 2 bases at J, with 11 bases in the middle. Germline V lookup: CDR1 MGHRA, CDR2 YSYEKL. The CDR3 spans 14 residues. The CDR3 DNA reads as TGCGCCAGCAGCCGCAGGGTCGATCAAGAGACCCAGTACTTC. It is translated as CASSRRVDQETQYF.

This clone was counted only a few times. The V and J genes are TRBV29-1 and TRBJ2-1; D unresolved. CDR1 and CDR2 (germline): SQVTM, ANQGSEA. V was clipped by 0 bases and J by 4 bases, with 10 bases between them. This CDR3 is 14 amino acids long. In nucleotides, the CDR3 is TGCAGCGTTGAAGAGATGGCTAGTTACAATGAGCAGTTCTTC. Translation: CSVEEMASYNEQFF.

The chain joins TRBV6-5 to TRBJ1-6; D gene unclear. The CDR3 length is 15 residues. Germline-derived CDR1 and CDR2 are MNHEY and SVGAGI. Trimming left V 0 bases short and J 8 bases short, with 11 bases between. CDR3 sequence reads: CASSYSSGWDSPLHF. CDR3 DNA sequence: TGTGCCAGCAGTTACTCGAGCGGTTGGGATTCACCCCTCCACTTT.

The table lists this clone with a few counts. The sample contains more than one DNA sequence encoding this CDR3. The V call is TRBV29-1, the J call TRBJ2-1, with 7 nucleotides matching TRBD2. With 2 bases clipped from V and 12 bases from J, the junction kept 13 bases outside the gene matches. The CDR3 is made up of 14 amino acids. The germline CDR1 and CDR2 sequences are SQVTM and ANQGSEA. The CDR3 DNA reads TGCAGCGTTGAACGCGCTGAGGCGGGGGAATCGCAGTTCTTC. Its protein product is CSVERAEAGESQFF.

The table lists this clone with a few counts. This chain joins TRBV11-2 and TRBJ2-5; TRBD2 matches 15 bases. The V segment lost 3 bases and the J segment 5 bases; nucleotides outside the gene matches: 4. From germline, CDR1 is SGHAT and CDR2 FQNNGV. CDR3 length: 16 amino acids. The CDR3 loop is CASSFGTSGRMETQYF. The CDR3 DNA is TGTGCCAGCAGCTTTGGGACTAGCGGGAGGATGGAGACCCAGTACTTC.

The chain is built from TRBV19 and TRBJ1-5, with 10 bases matching TRBD1. This CDR3 contains 16 residues. Germline CDR1 is LNHDA and CDR2 is SQIVND (reference sequence). J lost 7 bases, V lost 2 bases, and 8 bases had no gene match. The CDR3 spells CASSIPWDRGTQPQHF. As DNA, the CDR3 is TGTGCCAGTAGTATACCCTGGGACAGGGGAACGCAGCCCCAGCATTTT.

This clone was seen a handful of times. The chain combines TRBV2 with TRBJ1-2; D not resolved. Trimming took off 7 bases at V and 0 bases at J, with 9 bases between the two ends. This CDR3 contains 13 residues. Germline CDR1 reads SNHLY; CDR2 reads FYNNEI. CDR3 sequence reads: CASMVGANYGYTF. The CDR3 DNA reads as TGTGCCAGCATGGTCGGGGCTAACTATGGCTACACCTTC. Using reference TRBV2 and TRBJ1-2 for the parts outside the CDR3, the full variable domain is EPEVTQTPSHQVTQMGQEVILRCVPISNHLYFYWYRQILGQKVEFLVSFYNNEISEKSEIFDDQFSVERPDGSNFTLKIRSTKLEDSAMYFCASMVGANYGYTFGSGTRLTVV.

There are a few counts of this clone. The genes are TRBV7-3 and TRBJ2-1; D call uncertain. The CDR3 spans 13 residues. In germline, CDR1 is SGHTA, CDR2 FQGTGA. V was cut by 2 bases and J by 4 bases, with 6 bases left in between. CDR3 protein: CASSLGRYNEQFF. The CDR3, as DNA: TGTGCCAGCAGCTTAGGCAGGTACAATGAGCAGTTCTTC. The full variable domain, in which reference TRBV7-3 and TRBJ2-1 provide the parts outside the CDR3, is GAGVSQTPSNKVTEKGKYVELRCDPISGHTALYWYRQSLGQGPEFLIYFQGTGAADDSGLPNDRFFAVRPEGSVSTLKIQRTERGDSAVYLCASSLGRYNEQFFGPGTRLTVL.

This clone was seen once. Here the CDR3 omits its conserved ending phenylalanine or tryptophan, so a read error is the likely source. The limits of the CDR3 on the DNA are not certain, so only TCRdb's listed CDR3 is given. V usage is TRBV9 and J usage is TRBJ1-4. Germline V gives CDR1 SGDLS, CDR2 YYNGEE. Termini included, the CDR3 measures 14 amino acids. CDR3 region: CASSGGTGLEKMFL.

The chain couples TRBV5-1 to TRBJ2-5; D ambiguous. The V end lost 0 bases, the J end lost 7 bases, and 13 bases lay between the germline ends. Per germline, CDR1 SGHRS and CDR2 YFSETQ. The CDR3 is made up of 14 amino acids. Written as DNA, the CDR3 is TGCGCCAGCAGCTTGGACGACTTCTATCTGACCCAGTACTTC. Encoded protein: CASSLDDFYLTQYF. The variable domain in full, with the rest retrieved from reference TRBV5-1 and TRBJ2-5, is KAGVTQTPRYLIKTRGQQVTLSCSPISGHRSVSWYQQTPGQGLQFLFEYFSETQRNKGNFPGRFSGRQFSNSRSEMNVSTLELGDSALYLCASSLDDFYLTQYFGPGTRLLVL.

This clone showed up just a few times. V usage is TRBV7-5 and J usage is TRBJ2-5; the DNA was not used to check the table's D call, TRBD2. The assigned J gene may be wrong: the sequence end matches TRBJ2-7 better. TRBV7-5 is recorded as a pseudogene. The CDR3 totals 15 residues. CDR3 region: CARSLPPVGGGEQYF. The DNA of the CDR3 is TGTGCCAGAAGCTTGCCCCCCGTGGGGGGTGGCGAGCAGTACTTC.